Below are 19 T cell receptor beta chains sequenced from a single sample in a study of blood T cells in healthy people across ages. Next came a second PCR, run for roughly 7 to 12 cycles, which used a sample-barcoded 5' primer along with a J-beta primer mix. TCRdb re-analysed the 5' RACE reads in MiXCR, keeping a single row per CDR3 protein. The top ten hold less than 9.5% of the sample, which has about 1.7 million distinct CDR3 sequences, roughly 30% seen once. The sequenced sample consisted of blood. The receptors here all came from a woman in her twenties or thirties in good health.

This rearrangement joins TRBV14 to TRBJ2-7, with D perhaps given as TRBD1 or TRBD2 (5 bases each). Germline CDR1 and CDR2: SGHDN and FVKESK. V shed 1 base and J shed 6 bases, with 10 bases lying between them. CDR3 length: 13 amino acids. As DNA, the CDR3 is TGTGCCAGCAGCCAAGCGGGGCCTGGCGAGCAGTACTTC. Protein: CASSQAGPGEQYF. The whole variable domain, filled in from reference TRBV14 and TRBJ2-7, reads EAGVTQFPSHSVIEKGQTVTLRCDPISGHDNLYWYRRVMGKEIKFLLHFVKESKQDESGMPNNRFLAERTGGTYSTLKVQPAELEDSGVYFCASSQAGPGEQYFGPGTRLTVT.

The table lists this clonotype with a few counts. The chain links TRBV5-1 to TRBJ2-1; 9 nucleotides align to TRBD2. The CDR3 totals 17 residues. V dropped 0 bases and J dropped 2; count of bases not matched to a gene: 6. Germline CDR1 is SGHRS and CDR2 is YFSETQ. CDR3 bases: TGCGCCAGCAGCTTGGAGGCTAGCGGGGCCGCCTACAATGAGCAGTTCTTC. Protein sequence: CASSLEASGAAYNEQFF.

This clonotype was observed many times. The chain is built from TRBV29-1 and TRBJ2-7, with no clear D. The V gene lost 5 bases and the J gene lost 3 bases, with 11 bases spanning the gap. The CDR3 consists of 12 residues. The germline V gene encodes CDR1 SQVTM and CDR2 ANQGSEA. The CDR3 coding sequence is TGCAGCGTTCGACCAGACAACTACGAGCAGTACTTC. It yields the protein CSVRPDNYEQYF.

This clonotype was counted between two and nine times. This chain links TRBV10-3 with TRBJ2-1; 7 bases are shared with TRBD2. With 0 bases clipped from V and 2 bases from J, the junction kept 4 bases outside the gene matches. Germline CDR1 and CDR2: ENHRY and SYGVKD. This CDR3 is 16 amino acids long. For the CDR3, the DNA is TGTGCCATCAGTGAGTCCGGGGGGAGGACCTACAATGAGCAGTTCTTC. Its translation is CAISESGGRTYNEQFF.

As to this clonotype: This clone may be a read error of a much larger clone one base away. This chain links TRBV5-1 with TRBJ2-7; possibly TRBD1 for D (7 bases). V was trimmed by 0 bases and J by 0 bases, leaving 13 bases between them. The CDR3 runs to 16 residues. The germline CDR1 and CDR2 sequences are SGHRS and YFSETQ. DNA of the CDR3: TGCGCCAGCAGCTTGGGTTGCGGGACAGCCTCCTACGAGCAGTACTTC. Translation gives CASSLGCGTASYEQYF.

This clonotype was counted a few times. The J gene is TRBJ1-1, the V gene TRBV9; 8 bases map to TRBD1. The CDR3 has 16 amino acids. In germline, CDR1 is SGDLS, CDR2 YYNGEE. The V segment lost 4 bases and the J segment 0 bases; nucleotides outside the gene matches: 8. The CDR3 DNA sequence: TGTGCCAGCAGCCCCACTCAGGGGGCATTGAACACTGAAGCTTTCTTT. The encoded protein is CASSPTQGALNTEAFF.

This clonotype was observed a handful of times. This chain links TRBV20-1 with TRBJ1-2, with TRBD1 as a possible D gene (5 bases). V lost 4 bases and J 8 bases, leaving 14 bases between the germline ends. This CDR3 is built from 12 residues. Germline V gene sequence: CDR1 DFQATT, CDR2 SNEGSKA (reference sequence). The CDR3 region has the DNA TGCAGTGCTATGGGGGGGTTCGCGGGCTACACCTTC. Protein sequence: CSAMGGFAGYTF.

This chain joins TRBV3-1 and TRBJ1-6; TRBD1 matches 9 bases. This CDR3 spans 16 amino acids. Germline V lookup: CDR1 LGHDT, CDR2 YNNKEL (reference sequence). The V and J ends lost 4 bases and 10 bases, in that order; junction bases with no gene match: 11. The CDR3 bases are TGTGCCAGCAGCCCGCGGGACAGGGTTATCAGATCACCCCTCCACTTT. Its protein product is CASSPRDRVIRSPLHF.

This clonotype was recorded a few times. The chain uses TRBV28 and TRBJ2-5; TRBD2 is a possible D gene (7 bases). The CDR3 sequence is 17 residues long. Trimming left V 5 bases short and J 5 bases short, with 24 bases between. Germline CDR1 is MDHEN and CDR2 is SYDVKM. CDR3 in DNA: TGTGCCAGCAGTACCGGCGGACTAGTGGGGGCCTGGGAGACCCAGTACTTC. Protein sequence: CASSTGGLVGAWETQYF.

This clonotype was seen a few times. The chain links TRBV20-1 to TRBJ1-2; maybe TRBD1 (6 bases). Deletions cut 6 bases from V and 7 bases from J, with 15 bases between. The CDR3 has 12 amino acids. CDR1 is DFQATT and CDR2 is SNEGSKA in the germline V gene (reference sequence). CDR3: CSAVDRSTGYTF. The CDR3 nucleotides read TGCAGTGCAGTAGACAGGAGCACTGGCTACACCTTC.

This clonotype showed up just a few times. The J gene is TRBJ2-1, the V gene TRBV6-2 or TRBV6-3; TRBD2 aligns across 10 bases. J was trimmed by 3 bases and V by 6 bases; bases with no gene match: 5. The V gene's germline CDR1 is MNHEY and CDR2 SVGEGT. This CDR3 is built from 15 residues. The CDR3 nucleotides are TGTGCCAGCAGACTAGCGGGGCCCGACTACAATGAGCAGTTCTTC. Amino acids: CASRLAGPDYNEQFF.

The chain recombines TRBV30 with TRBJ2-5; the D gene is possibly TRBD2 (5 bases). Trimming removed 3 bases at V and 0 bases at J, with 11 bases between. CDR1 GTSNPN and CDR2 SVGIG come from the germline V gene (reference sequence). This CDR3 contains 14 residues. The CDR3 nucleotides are TGTGCCTGGAGGCAGTGGGAGTACCAAGAGACCCAGTACTTC. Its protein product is CAWRQWEYQETQYF.

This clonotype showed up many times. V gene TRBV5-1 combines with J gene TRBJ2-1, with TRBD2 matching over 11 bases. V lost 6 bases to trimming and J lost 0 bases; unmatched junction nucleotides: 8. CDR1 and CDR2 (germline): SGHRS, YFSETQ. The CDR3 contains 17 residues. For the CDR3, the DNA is TGCGCCAGCAAGGATAGCGGGAGGGTAAGCTCCTACAATGAGCAGTTCTTC. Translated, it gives CASKDSGRVSSYNEQFF. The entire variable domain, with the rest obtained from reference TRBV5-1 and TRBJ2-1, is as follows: KAGVTQTPRYLIKTRGQQVTLSCSPISGHRSVSWYQQTPGQGLQFLFEYFSETQRNKGNFPGRFSGRQFSNSRSEMNVSTLELGDSALYLCASKDSGRVSSYNEQFFGPGTRLTVL.

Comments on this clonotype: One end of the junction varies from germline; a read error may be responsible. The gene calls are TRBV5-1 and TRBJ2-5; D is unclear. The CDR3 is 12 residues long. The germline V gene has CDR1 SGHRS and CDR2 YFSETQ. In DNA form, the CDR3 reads TGCGCCAACAGCCCCGTACCCGCCGGACAGTACTTC. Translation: CANSPVPAGQYF.

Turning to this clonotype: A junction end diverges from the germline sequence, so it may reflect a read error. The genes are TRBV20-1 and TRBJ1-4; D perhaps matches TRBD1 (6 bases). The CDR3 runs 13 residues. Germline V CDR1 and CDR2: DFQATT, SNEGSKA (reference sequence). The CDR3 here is CSAADRSSEKRFF. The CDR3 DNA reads TGCAGTGCCGCGGACAGATCTTCTGAAAAACGGTTTTTT.

The CDR3 sequence: CASSTTGPDTQYF. The CDR3 DNA reads TGTGCCAGTAGTACTACAGGACCAGATACGCAGTATTTT. The rearrangement uses TRBV19 and TRBJ2-3; tentatively, D is TRBD1 (5 bases). CDR1 and CDR2 from the germline V gene are LNHDA and SQIVND (reference sequence). V was shortened by 4 bases and J by 4 bases, with 9 bases between the two germline ends. This CDR3 is built from 13 residues. The variable domain in full, with the rest retrieved from reference TRBV19 and TRBJ2-3, is DGGITQSPKYLFRKEGQNVTLSCEQNLNHDAMYWYRQDPGQGLRLIYYSQIVNDFQKGDIAEGYSVSREKKESFPLTVTSAQKNPTAFYLCASSTTGPDTQYFGPGTRLTVL.

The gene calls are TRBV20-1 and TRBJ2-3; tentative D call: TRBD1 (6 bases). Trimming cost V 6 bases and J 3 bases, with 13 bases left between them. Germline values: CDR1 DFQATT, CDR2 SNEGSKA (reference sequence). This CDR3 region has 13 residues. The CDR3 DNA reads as TGCAGTGCCAGGGGACACAAAACAGATACGCAGTATTTT. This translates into CSARGHKTDTQYF.

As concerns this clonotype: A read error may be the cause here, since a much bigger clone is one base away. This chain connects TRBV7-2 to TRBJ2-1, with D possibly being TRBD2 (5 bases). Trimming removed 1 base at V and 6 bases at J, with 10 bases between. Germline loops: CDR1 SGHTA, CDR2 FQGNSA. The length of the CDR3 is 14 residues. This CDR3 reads CASSLELAPNEQFF. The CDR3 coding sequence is TGTGCCAGCAGCTTAGAGCTAGCCCCCAATGAGCAGTTCTTC.

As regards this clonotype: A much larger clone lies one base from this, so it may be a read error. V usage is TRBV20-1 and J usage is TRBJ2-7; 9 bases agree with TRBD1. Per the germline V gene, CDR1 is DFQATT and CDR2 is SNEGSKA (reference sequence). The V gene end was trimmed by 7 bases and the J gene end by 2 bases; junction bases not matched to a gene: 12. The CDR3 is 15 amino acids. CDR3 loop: CSVHPAGQGPYEQYV. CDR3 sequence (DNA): TGCAGTGTTCACCCCGCGGGACAGGGACCCTACGAGCAGTACGTC.